This TCR beta chain emerged from a study of T cells in Graves' hyperthyroidism and ophthalmopathy. General study results and limits: Blood also held most thyroid clonotypes expanded beyond 0.001. Ophthalmopathy could be told apart from stable hyperthyroidism with a 13 V-J model.

Comment on this clonotype: Its antigen is not identified. This may be a read error: a much more frequent sequence differs by one nucleotide.

TCR beta CDR3 sequences were amplified from RNA transcripts. HTBI primers were the set used in a first-round RT-PCR of the TCR CDR3. TCRdb ran MiXCR on the multiplex PCR reads and lists one entry per CDR3 protein. The sample has 800,000 or so distinct CDR3 sequences, 35% to 45% seen once. Germline CDR1 and CDR2: SGDLS and YYNGEE. Trimming shortened V by 4 bases and J by 5 bases, and 15 bases separated the two germline ends. The CDR3 has 14 residues. Fresh 10 ml peripheral blood yielded PBMCs. Sequencing used blood. The sequence was collected from a young man with Graves' hyperthyroidism. The chain couples TRBV9 to TRBJ1-1; D remains unclear. CDR3 nucleotides: TGTGCCAGCAGCCAAAATCTACGGGGAACTGAAGCTTTCTTT. It yields the protein CASSQNLRGTEAFF.